This TCR beta chain was sequenced for a study of blood T cell repertoires in COVID-19. The CDR3 sequence is 14 residues long. The germline V gene encodes CDR1 ENHRY and CDR2 SYGVKD. The V and J ends lost 0 bases and 4 bases respectively, with 10 bases between them. Clones were read by immunoSEQ multiplex PCR, and TCRdb kept only the in-frame ones, dropping some. The sample includes roughly 400,000 clones, approximately 90% seen only once; the top ten take 0.8% to 0.9%. This chain connects TRBV10-3 to TRBJ2-7; D possibly corresponds to TRBD1 (5 bases). Sequenced: PBMCs or T cells enriched from blood (not recorded which). The receptor comes from a woman aged 40 to 55 who had been exposed to COVID-19. DNA of the CDR3: TGTGCCATCAGTGAGTCCCAAGGGGATTACGAGCAGTACTTC. As protein: CAISESQGDYEQYF.